The clone carrying this T cell receptor (beta chain) has just a few counts. This was the immunoSEQ v3 assay. Produced via immunoSEQ multiplex PCR; TCRdb's table is partial and in-frame only. The sample has about 59,000 clones; around 67% are singletons. As for time point: pre-treatment sample, taken before nivolumab and TIL therapy. Stage 4 NSCLC adults joined between October 2017 and January 2020. The data were taken from a study of TIL therapy for anti-PD-1-resistant metastatic lung cancer. Study background: Tumor harvest preceded PD-1/PD-L1 blockade, followed by nivolumab treatment. Patients had a median age of 54 years (range roughly 38-85). By whole-exome sequencing, median non-synonymous tumor mutation burden was roughly 1.6 mutations per megabase.

The clonotype comes from a person aged 25 to 85 with non-small cell lung cancer. The sample in question was blood, obtained at baseline.

In DNA form, the CDR3 reads TGTGCCAGCAGCTTAGCGGTACCAGGCGGGGGGCGCGAGCAGTACTTC. Translation gives CASSLAVPGGGREQYF. The chain joins TRBV7-9 to TRBJ2-7; TRBD2 agrees at 8 bases. With V trimmed by 0 bases and J by 6 bases, 10 bases remained unmatched. The CDR3 runs to 16 residues. Germline loops: CDR1 SEHNR, CDR2 FQNEAQ (reference sequence).